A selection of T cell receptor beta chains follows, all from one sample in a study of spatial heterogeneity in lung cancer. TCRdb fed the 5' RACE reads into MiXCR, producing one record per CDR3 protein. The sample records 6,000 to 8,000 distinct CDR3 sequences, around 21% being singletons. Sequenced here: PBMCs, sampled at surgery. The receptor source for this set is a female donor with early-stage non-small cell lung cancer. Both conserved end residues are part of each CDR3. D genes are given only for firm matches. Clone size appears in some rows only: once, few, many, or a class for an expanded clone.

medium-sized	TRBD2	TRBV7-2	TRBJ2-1	CASSPEGLAGNEQFF	TGTGCCAGCAGCCCCGAGGGGCTAGCGGGCAATGAGCAGTTCTTC
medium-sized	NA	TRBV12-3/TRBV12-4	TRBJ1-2	CASSFTGLDYGYTF	TGTGCCAGCAGTTTTACAGGGCTGGACTATGGCTACACCTTC
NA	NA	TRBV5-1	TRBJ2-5	CASSTFLQETQYF	TGCGCCAGCAGCACGTTCCTCCAAGAGACCCAGTACTTC
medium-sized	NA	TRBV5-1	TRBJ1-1	CASSLGNMNTEAFF	TGCGCCAGCAGCCTTGGAAATATGAACACTGAAGCTTTCTTT
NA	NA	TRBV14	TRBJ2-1	CASSQDIGPNEQFF	TGTGCCAGCAGCCAAGATATCGGCCCCAATGAGCAGTTCTTC
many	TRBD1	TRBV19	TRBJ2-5	CASRRKPGTGGETQYF	TGTGCCAGTAGGAGAAAACCCGGGACAGGGGGAGAGACCCAGTACTTC
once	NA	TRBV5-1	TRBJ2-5	CASSPGAGVLQETQYF	TGCGCCAGCTCCCCTGGGGCAGGAGTCTTGCAAGAGACCCAGTACTTC
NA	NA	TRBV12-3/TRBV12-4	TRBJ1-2	CASSFSTGIYGYTF	TGTGCCAGCAGTTTCTCAACAGGGATCTATGGCTACACCTTC
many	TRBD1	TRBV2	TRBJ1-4	CASSWGTGGEKLFF	TGTGCCAGCAGCTGGGGGACAGGGGGTGAAAAACTGTTTTTT
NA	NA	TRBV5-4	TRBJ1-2	CASSSIQTNYGYTF	TGTGCCAGCAGCTCAATTCAAACCAACTATGGCTACACCTTC
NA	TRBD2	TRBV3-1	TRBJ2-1	CASSQLGGSPGGNEQFF	TGTGCCAGCAGCCAACTCGGGGGGTCCCCCGGAGGCAATGAGCAGTTCTTC
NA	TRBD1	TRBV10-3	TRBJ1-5	CAISDSTGDQPQHF	TGTGCCATCAGTGATTCGACAGGGGATCAGCCCCAGCATTTT
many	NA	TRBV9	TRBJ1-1	CASSVSQVLTEAFF	TGTGCCAGCAGCGTAAGTCAGGTTTTAACTGAAGCTTTCTTT
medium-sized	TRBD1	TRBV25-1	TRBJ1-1	CATATGGGSEAFF	TGTGCCACCGCGACAGGGGGAGGTTCTGAAGCTTTCTTT
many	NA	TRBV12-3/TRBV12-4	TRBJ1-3	CASSRYGQSGTIYF	TGTGCCAGCAGTCGCTACGGACAGAGCGGCACCATATATTTT
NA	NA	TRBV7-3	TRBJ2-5	CASTTTTTGRGRETQYF	TGTGCCAGCACCACAACCACCACGGGGCGGGGAAGGGAGACCCAGTACTTC
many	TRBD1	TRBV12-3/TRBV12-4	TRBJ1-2	CASSQGGGYTF	TGTGCCAGCAGTCAGGGGGGAGGCTACACCTTC
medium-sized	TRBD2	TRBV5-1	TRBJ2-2	CASGTSGNTGELFF	TGCGCCAGCGGGACTAGCGGCAACACCGGGGAGCTGTTTTTT
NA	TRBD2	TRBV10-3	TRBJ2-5	CAISEGLAGIYQETQYF	TGTGCCATCAGTGAGGGACTAGCGGGGATTTACCAAGAGACCCAGTACTTC
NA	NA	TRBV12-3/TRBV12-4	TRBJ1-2	CASSFAGYGYTF	TGTGCCAGCAGTTTTGCCGGGTATGGCTACACCTTC
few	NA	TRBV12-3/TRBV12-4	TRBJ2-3	CASNLGEDTQYF	TGTGCCAGCAACCTAGGGGAAGATACGCAGTATTTT
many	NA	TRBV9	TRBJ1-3	CASSVEGISGNTIYF	TGTGCCAGCAGCGTAGAGGGGATTTCTGGAAACACCATATATTTT
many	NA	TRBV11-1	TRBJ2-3	CASSLGGPSTDTQYF	TGTGCCAGCAGCTTAGGAGGCCCTAGCACAGATACGCAGTATTTT
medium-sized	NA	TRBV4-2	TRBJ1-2	CASSQDWNNYGYTF	TGTGCCAGCAGCCAAGATTGGAATAACTATGGCTACACCTTC
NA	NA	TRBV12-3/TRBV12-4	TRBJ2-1	CASSRSARHNEQFF	TGTGCCAGCAGCCGTAGCGCACGACACAATGAGCAGTTCTTC
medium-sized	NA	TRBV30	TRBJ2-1	CAWSPSRLEQFF	TGTGCCTGGAGCCCGTCAAGGCTTGAGCAGTTCTTC
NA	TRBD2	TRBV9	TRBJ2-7	CASSAGLAGVGYEQYF	TGTGCCAGCAGCGCGGGACTAGCGGGAGTAGGTTACGAGCAGTACTTC
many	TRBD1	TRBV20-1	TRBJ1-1	CSVINRGLEAFF	TGCAGTGTCATTAACAGGGGACTTGAAGCTTTCTTT
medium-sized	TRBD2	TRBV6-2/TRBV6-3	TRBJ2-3	CASSYPGLAGGRPGTSPQYF	TGTGCCAGCAGTTACCCCGGACTAGCGGGAGGGCGACCGGGAACATCCCCGCAGTATTTT
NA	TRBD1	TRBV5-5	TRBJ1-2	CASSSQGVGYVGYTF	TGTGCCAGCAGCTCCCAGGGGGTCGGGTACGTTGGCTACACCTTC
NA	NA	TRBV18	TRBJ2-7	CASSPTWETSYEQYF	TGTGCCAGCTCACCTACGTGGGAGACATCCTACGAGCAGTACTTC
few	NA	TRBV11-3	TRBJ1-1	CASSLEGNTEAFF	TGTGCCAGCAGCTTAGAGGGGAACACTGAAGCTTTCTTT
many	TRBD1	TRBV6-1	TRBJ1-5	CASWVGDREFDLTQPQHF	TGTGCCAGCTGGGTAGGGGACAGGGAATTTGATCTTACGCAGCCCCAGCATTTT
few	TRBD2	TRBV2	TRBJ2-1	CASSVGWRGATNEQFF	TGTGCCAGCAGTGTTGGCTGGCGGGGGGCAACCAATGAGCAGTTCTTC
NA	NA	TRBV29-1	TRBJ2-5	CSVDSPQGRIVKTQYF	TGCAGCGTTGATAGCCCCCAGGGAAGGATAGTGAAGACCCAGTACTTC
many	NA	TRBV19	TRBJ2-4	CASSVLRGGRNIQYF	TGTGCCAGTAGTGTGCTCAGGGGAGGACGAAACATTCAGTACTTC
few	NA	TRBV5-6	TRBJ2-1	CASSVGYYNEQFF	TGTGCCAGCAGCGTTGGATACTACAATGAGCAGTTCTTC
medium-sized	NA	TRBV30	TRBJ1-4	CAWSEGREVGKLFF	TGTGCCTGGAGTGAGGGCAGGGAAGTTGGAAAACTGTTTTTT
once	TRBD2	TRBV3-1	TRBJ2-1	CASTQDAGSGILGVNEQFF	TGTGCCAGCACCCAAGATGCCGGTAGCGGGATCCTCGGGGTGAATGAGCAGTTCTTC
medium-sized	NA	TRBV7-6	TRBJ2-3	CASSVDRDTQYF	TGTGCCAGCAGCGTCGACAGAGATACGCAGTATTTT
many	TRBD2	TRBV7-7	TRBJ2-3	CASSFSSGSTDTQYF	TGTGCTAGCAGCTTCTCTAGCGGGAGCACAGATACGCAGTATTTT
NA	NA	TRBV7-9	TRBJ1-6	CASSLDGFYNSPLHF	TGTGCCAGCAGCTTAGACGGATTTTATAATTCACCCCTCCACTTT
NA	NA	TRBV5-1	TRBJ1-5	CASSLGGRQPQHF	TGCGCCAGCAGCTTGGGAGGGCGTCAGCCCCAGCATTTT
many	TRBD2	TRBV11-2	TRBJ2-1	CASSLFPRGLAGGREQFF	TGTGCCAGCAGCTTATTCCCAAGGGGACTAGCGGGGGGGAGAGAGCAGTTCTTC
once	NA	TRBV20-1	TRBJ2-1	CSARKPGLTYNEQFF	TGCAGTGCTAGAAAACCGGGACTGACCTACAATGAGCAGTTCTTC